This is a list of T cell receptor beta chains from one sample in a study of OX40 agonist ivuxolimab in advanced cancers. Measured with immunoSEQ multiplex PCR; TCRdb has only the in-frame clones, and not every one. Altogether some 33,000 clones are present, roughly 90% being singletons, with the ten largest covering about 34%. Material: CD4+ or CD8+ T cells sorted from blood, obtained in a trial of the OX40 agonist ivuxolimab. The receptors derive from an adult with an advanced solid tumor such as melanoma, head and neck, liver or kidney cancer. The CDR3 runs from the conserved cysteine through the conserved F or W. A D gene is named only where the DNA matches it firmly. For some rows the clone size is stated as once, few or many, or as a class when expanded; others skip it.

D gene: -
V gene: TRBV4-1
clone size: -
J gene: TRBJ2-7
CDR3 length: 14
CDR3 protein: CASSQGGSSYEQYF
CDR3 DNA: TGCGCCAGCAGCCAAGGCGGGTCATCCTACGAGCAGTACTTC

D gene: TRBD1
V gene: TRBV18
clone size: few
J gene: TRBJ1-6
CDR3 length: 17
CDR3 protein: CASSPTPDREYNSPLHF
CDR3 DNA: TGTGCCAGCTCACCCACGCCGGACAGGGAATATAATTCACCCCTCCACTTT

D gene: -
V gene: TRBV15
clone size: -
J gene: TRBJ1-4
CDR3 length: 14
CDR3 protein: CATSRGDPLEKLFF
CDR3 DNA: TGTGCCACCAGCAGAGGGGACCCTCTCGAAAAACTGTTTTTT

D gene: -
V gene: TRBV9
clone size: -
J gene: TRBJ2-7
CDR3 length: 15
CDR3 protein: CASSVAAGLNYEQYF
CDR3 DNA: TGTGCCAGCAGCGTAGCGGCAGGGCTAAACTACGAGCAGTACTTC

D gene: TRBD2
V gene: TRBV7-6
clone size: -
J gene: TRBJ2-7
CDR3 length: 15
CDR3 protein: CASSLGELAGEEQYF
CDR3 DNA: TGTGCCAGCAGCTTAGGTGAGCTAGCGGGAGAAGAGCAGTACTTC

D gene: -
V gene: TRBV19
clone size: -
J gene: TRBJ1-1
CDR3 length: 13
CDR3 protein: CASSRGLSTEAFF
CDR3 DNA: TGTGCCAGTAGTAGGGGGTTGAGCACTGAAGCTTTCTTT

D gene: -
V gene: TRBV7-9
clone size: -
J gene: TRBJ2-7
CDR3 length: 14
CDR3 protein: CASSSAVSSYEQYF
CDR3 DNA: TGTGCCAGCAGCTCGGCGGTGAGCTCCTACGAGCAGTACTTC

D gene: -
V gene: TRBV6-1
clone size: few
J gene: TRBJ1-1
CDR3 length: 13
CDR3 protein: CASSTGSNTEAFF
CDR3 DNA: TGTGCCAGCAGCACAGGCAGTAACACTGAAGCTTTCTTT

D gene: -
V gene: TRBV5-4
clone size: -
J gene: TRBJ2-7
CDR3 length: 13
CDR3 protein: CASSSGANYEQYF
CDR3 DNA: TGTGCCAGCAGCTCCGGGGCCAACTACGAGCAGTACTTC

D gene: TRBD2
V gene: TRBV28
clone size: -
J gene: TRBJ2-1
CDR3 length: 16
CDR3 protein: CASSKGLAGSGNEQFF
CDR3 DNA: TGTGCCAGCAGCAAAGGACTAGCGGGGTCAGGGAATGAGCAGTTCTTC

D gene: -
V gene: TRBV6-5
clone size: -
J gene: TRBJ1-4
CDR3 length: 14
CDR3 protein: CASSYTGGWEKLFF
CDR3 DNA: TGTGCCAGCAGTTACACGGGGGGCTGGGAAAAACTGTTTTTT

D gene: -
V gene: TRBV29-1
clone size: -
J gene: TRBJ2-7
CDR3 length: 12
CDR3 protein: CSASQGSYEQYF
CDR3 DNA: TGCAGCGCATCTCAGGGATCCTACGAGCAGTACTTC

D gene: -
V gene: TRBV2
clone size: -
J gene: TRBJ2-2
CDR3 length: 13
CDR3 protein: CASIPWNTGELFF
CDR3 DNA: TGTGCCAGCATCCCCTGGAACACCGGGGAGCTGTTTTTT

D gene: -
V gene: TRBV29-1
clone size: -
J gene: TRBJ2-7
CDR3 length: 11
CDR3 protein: CSVEGGYEQYF
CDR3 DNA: TGCAGCGTTGAAGGGGGCTACGAGCAGTACTTC

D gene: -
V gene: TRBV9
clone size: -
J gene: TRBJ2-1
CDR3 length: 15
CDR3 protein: CASSLGPPPHNEQFF
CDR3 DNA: TGTGCCAGCAGCCTAGGGCCCCCGCCACACAATGAGCAGTTCTTC

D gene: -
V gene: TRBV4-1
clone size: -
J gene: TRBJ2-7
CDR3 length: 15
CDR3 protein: CASSQEERGSLEQYF
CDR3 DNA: TGCGCCAGCAGCCAAGAAGAAAGGGGATCTCTCGAGCAGTACTTC